This TCR beta chain was sequenced for a study of regulatory and conventional T cells in RAG deficiency (TCRdb year 2017). The study in broad terms: To compare the diversity and composition of the repertoires of Treg, conventional CD4+ and CD8+ T cells between RAG-deficient patients and healthy controls, the study applied high-throughput TCR beta sequencing. Overall study results and their limits: Some T-cell subset analyses were not done for some subjects. Compared with control T-cell subpopulations, the RAG-deficient patients had markedly lower Shannon entropy and higher Simpson indices. Compared with controls, Omenn syndrome and CID/AS patients had 80 to 100-fold fewer unique TCR beta sequences in Treg cells, but only approximately 10-fold fewer in the other subsets. Shorter CDR3 lengths were found in all patient T-cell subsets, and >85% Treg-Tconv repertoire overlap at nucleotide and amino acid level was observed in Omenn syndrome patients. The CD25-high CD127-low cells sorted from Omenn syndrome patients may be peripherally activated cells rather than true Treg cells.

Looking up the germline V gene yields CDR1 MGHDK and CDR2 SYGVNS. Trimming removed 2 bases from V and 0 bases from J, leaving 11 bases between the germline ends. The CDR3 measures 16 amino acids from cysteine to phenylalanine. Only the CDR3 DNA stays, 48 bases, in frame from base 1. Before genomic DNA extraction, conventional CD4+ T cells were purified from blood as CD25-low CD127-high cells. Repertoire analyses used under 10 healthy control donors as the comparison group. Library method: the immunoSEQ multiplex PCR assay. Genomic DNA from the sorted T-cell subsets was used to amplify rearranged TCR beta chain products, which were then sequenced. Per the authors' processing: Shannon entropy and Simpson indices were used to measure how diverse the repertoire of productive TCR beta rearrangements was. To gauge clonal expansion, the frequencies of the 100 most abundant productive TCR beta clonotypes among total reads were added together. A self-reactivity index based on amino acid usage at CDR3beta positions 6 and 7 was applied to the TRB repertoires. Repertoire analyses used two-way ANOVA; flow cytometric analyses used Student t or Mann-Whitney tests. TCRdb took this table from immuneACCESS and kept in-frame rearrangements with V and J called. Such tables lack part of the clones; where checked against another copy, unresolved V genes explain under half of the gap, and the rest is unexplained. V and J calls and clone size are those listed in that table; D and trimming were worked out from the DNA. This sample holds fewer than 40,000 clones; about 96% were observed only once. Of the sample, about 0.35% falls within the top ten clones.

Notes on this clone: Its antigen is currently not known. One base away there is no much larger clone; base qualities are not given.

This same sample was also part of a study on regulatory T cells. Drawing on the second study: In the multiplex PCR, 52 forward TRBV primers and 13 reverse TRBJ primers were used, and assay-based and computational corrections were applied for amplification bias. Repertoires from patients had restricted unique TRB V-J pairs and skewed V and J gene usage, with the strongest effect in regulatory T cells. T-cell receptor beta repertoires of sorted regulatory, conventional CD4+ and CD8+ T cells were compared between CD3G-deficient patients and healthy controls. Peripheral blood mononuclear cells were isolated by Ficoll density separation. Rearranged TRB loci were amplified from genomic DNA by multiplex PCR within the immunoSEQ assay. TRB amplicons were sequenced using an Illumina HiSeq platform. Raw sequences were error-filtered and aligned to reference gene sequences by custom algorithms, then analyzed with the immunoSEQ online tools. Frequencies of productive and nonproductive TRB rearrangements were evaluated among both unique and total sequences. Prism software was used to run t tests, Mann-Whitney tests or two-way ANOVA for comparisons between groups.

Here the chain combines TRBV25-1 and TRBJ2-4, and the D gene may be TRBD1, 5 bases matching. This TCR came from a human donor in good health. The specimen sequenced was CD25- CD4+ T cells sorted from blood. The CDR3 sequence is CASSEGDSLAKNIQYF. The nucleotides are TGTGCCAGCAGTGAAGGAGACAGTTTAGCCAAAAACATTCAGTACTTC.